These 19 T cell receptor beta chains were sequenced from one sample in a study of cytomegalovirus exposure and HLA in healthy donors. In the PCR, 60 Vbeta and 13 Jbeta primers were used. Generated by immunoSEQ multiplex PCR, the TCRdb table keeps only in-frame clones and is missing some. The sample lists 100,000 or so clones, 60% to 85% occurring once. Specimen: PBMCs. Receptor source: a male donor in good health and CMV-seronegative.

V and J are TRBV6-1 and TRBJ1-1; D is possibly TRBD1 (5 bases). Per the germline V gene, CDR1 is MNHNS and CDR2 is SASEGT. The CDR3 runs to 15 residues. The V and J ends lost 3 bases and 7 bases respectively, with 18 bases between them. The CDR3 loop is CASSDAGNRQYEAFF. DNA for the CDR3: TGTGCCAGCAGTGACGCGGGGAATAGACAGTATGAAGCTTTCTTT.

V is TRBV7-3 and J is TRBJ2-1; 7 bases line up with TRBD2. CDR3 length: 14 amino acids. The germline gives CDR1 SGHTA, CDR2 FQGTGA. The J segment lost 9 bases and the V segment lost 3 bases, leaving 8 bases of the junction unmatched. This chain's CDR3 is CASSLRGTGGEQFF. CDR3 bases: TGTGCCAGCAGCTTGCGGGGGACGGGGGGTGAGCAGTTCTTC.

This chain connects TRBV9 to TRBJ2-5; D is possibly TRBD2 (6 bases). The CDR3 is 15 residues long. Trimming cost V 3 bases and J 0 bases, with 12 bases left between them. Germline V lookup: CDR1 SGDLS, CDR2 YYNGEE. The DNA of the CDR3 is TGTGCCAGCAGCGCCCATGGGGGGTACCAAGAGACCCAGTACTTC. Protein: CASSAHGGYQETQYF. The complete variable domain, with remaining parts taken from reference TRBV9 and TRBJ2-5, reads DSGVTQTPKHLITATGQRVTLRCSPRSGDLSVYWYQQSLDQGLQFLIQYYNGEERAKGNILERFSAQQFPDLHSELNLSSLELGDSALYFCASSAHGGYQETQYFGPGTRLLVL.

The chain uses TRBV5-5 and TRBJ2-3; perhaps TRBD1 as D (5 bases). Germline V gives CDR1 SGHKS, CDR2 YYEKEE (reference sequence). The CDR3 extends over 13 amino acids. V lost 3 bases to trimming and J lost 4 bases, with 9 bases between them. The CDR3 DNA is TGTGCCAGCAGCTCCTTAGGGGCAGATACGCAGTATTTT. Translation: CASSSLGADTQYF.

This sequence joins TRBV7-9 and TRBJ2-7; 10 bases align to TRBD1. The CDR3 runs to 15 residues. V shed 4 bases and J 0 bases; nucleotides not matched to a gene: 3. Per the germline V gene, CDR1 is SEHNR and CDR2 is FQNEAQ (reference sequence). The CDR3 DNA is TGTGCCAGCAGCTCAGGGGACAGGGGCTCCTACGAGCAGTACTTC. Residues: CASSSGDRGSYEQYF.

V and J are TRBV5-1 and TRBJ2-3; TRBD1 is a possible D gene (5 bases). CDR1 and CDR2 from the germline V gene are SGHRS and YFSETQ. The CDR3 is made up of 15 amino acids. V dropped 4 bases and J dropped 1 base, with 13 bases sitting between them. For the CDR3, the DNA is TGCGCCAGCAGCCCCGGAGTGACAGGCACAGATACGCAGTATTTT. It translates to CASSPGVTGTDTQYF.

The chain combines TRBV7-2 with TRBJ2-1; 11 nucleotides align to TRBD2. Germline V CDR1 and CDR2: SGHTA, FQGNSA. The CDR3 contains 16 residues. Trimming at V came to 5 bases and at J to 6 bases, leaving 9 bases not matched to a gene. CDR3 sequence (DNA): TGTGCCAGCAGCGCCCCTAGCGGGAGGAATCCCAATGAGCAGTTCTTC. Translation gives CASSAPSGRNPNEQFF.

This chain joins TRBV5-5 and TRBJ1-5, with TRBD1 as a possible D gene (5 bases). The CDR3 runs 15 residues. The germline gives CDR1 SGHKS, CDR2 YYEKEE (reference sequence). The germline V and J ends were trimmed by 4 bases and 7 bases, with 18 bases remaining between them. CDR3 residues: CASSPDQGAGQPQHF. The CDR3 DNA follows: TGTGCCAGCAGCCCCGACCAGGGTGCGGGGCAGCCCCAGCATTTT.

This chain connects TRBV4-1 to TRBJ2-4; D perhaps matches TRBD2 (6 bases). Germline loops: CDR1 MGHRA, CDR2 YSYEKL. There are 16 residues in the CDR3. Trimming left V 5 bases short and J 0 bases short, with 14 bases between. DNA of the CDR3: TGCGCCAGCAGCGAACCTCTAGCGATAGCCAAAAACATTCAGTACTTC. Amino acids: CASSEPLAIAKNIQYF.

The V call is TRBV12-5, the J call TRBJ1-1; D unresolved. V was clipped by 5 bases and J by 11 bases, with 18 bases between them. Germline V gives CDR1 LGHNT, CDR2 FRNRAP. The CDR3 runs to 13 residues. The CDR3 loop is CASGTEAGKRAFF. The CDR3 DNA is TGTGCTAGTGGTACCGAGGCCGGGAAAAGGGCTTTCTTT.

This chain connects TRBV14 to TRBJ1-1; no clear D. The V gene lost 6 bases and the J gene lost 4 bases, with 12 bases spanning the gap. This CDR3 has 13 residues. Germline CDR1 SGHDN, CDR2 FVKESK. CDR3 amino acids: CASRLARGTEAFF. The DNA of the CDR3 is TGTGCCAGCAGACTAGCACGGGGCACTGAAGCTTTCTTT.

The chain has TRBV19 and TRBJ2-7; TRBD1 agrees at 7 bases. The CDR3 totals 16 residues. Germline values: CDR1 LNHDA, CDR2 SQIVND (reference sequence). V was pared by 5 bases and J by 3 bases, with 13 bases of the junction left unmatched. CDR3 coding DNA: TGTGCCAGTAGTCCCCGGGACAGAGGAATGGACTACGAGCAGTACTTC. Encoded protein: CASSPRDRGMDYEQYF.

This sequence joins TRBV6-5 and TRBJ2-7, with D maybe TRBD1 (8 bases). CDR3 size: 14 residues. Trimming removed 7 bases from V and 0 bases from J, with 13 bases in between. Germline V CDR1 and CDR2: MNHEY, SVGAGI. The CDR3 is CASKRDRYSYEQYF. CDR3 DNA: TGTGCCAGCAAGCGGGACAGGTACTCCTACGAGCAGTACTTC.

The chain combines TRBV11-3 with TRBJ1-4, with D possibly matching TRBD1 (5 bases). V was pared by 2 bases and J by 7 bases, with 14 bases between. The CDR3 runs to 15 residues. Germline V gene data show CDR1 as SGHNT and CDR2 as YENEEA. The CDR3 DNA is TGTGCCAGCAGCTTACGAGGAGGGCAGGGTGAAAAACTGTTTTTT. This codes for CASSLRGGQGEKLFF. Based on the CDR3 plus reference TRBV11-3 and TRBJ1-4, the full variable domain is EAGVVQSPRYKIIEKKQPVAFWCNPISGHNTLYWYLQNLGQGPELLIRYENEEAVDDSQLPKDRFSAERLKGVDSTLKIQPAELGDSAVYLCASSLRGGQGEKLFFGSGTQLSVL.

This chain links TRBV7-3 with TRBJ2-1; tentatively, D is TRBD2 (6 bases). Trimming shortened V by 5 bases and J by 5 bases, and 19 bases separated the two germline ends. The CDR3 is made up of 16 amino acids. The germline V gene encodes CDR1 SGHTA and CDR2 FQGTGA. Here the CDR3 DNA reads TGTGCCAGCAGCCCTGGGTGGGAGGATTGGGACAATGAGCAGTTCTTC. The encoded protein is CASSPGWEDWDNEQFF.

The count of this clone is one. The chain has TRBV5-1 and TRBJ2-1; D not resolved. V dropped 4 bases and J dropped 2 bases, with 10 bases sitting between them. Germline CDR1 reads SGHRS; CDR2 reads YFSETQ. This CDR3 region has 14 residues. The CDR3 DNA is TGCGCCAGCAGCCTATCCGGTACCTACAATGAGCAGTTCTTC. Its translation is CASSLSGTYNEQFF. The variable domain in full, with the rest retrieved from reference TRBV5-1 and TRBJ2-1, is KAGVTQTPRYLIKTRGQQVTLSCSPISGHRSVSWYQQTPGQGLQFLFEYFSETQRNKGNFPGRFSGRQFSNSRSEMNVSTLELGDSALYLCASSLSGTYNEQFFGPGTRLTVL.

The chain joins TRBV27 to TRBJ2-4; no definite D call. Germline V gene sequence: CDR1 MNHEY, CDR2 SMNVEV (reference sequence). This CDR3 comprises 12 residues. Trimming cost V 7 bases and J 12 bases, with 16 bases left between them. CDR3 region: CASNPRLSTQYF. CDR3 sequence (DNA): TGTGCCAGCAACCCTCGGTTAAGCACTCAGTACTTC.

A few counts support this clone. This chain connects TRBV5-1 to TRBJ1-2; D is ambiguous. V lost 4 bases and J 12 bases, leaving 19 bases between the germline ends. Germline V gives CDR1 SGHRS, CDR2 YFSETQ. The CDR3 sequence is 13 residues long. This CDR3 reads CASSKTQEGSNTF. CDR3 nucleotides: TGCGCCAGCAGCAAAACTCAGGAGGGCTCTAACACCTTC.

V is TRBV7-9 and J is TRBJ2-7, with 13 bases matching TRBD2. Germline V lookup: CDR1 SEHNR, CDR2 FQNEAQ (reference sequence). The CDR3 extends over 16 amino acids. The trim removed 4 bases at V and 9 bases at J, leaving 12 bases unmatched. CDR3 nucleotides: TGTGCCAGCAGCTGGGGGACTAGCGGGATTTTCTCGGGGCAGTACTTC. It is translated as CASSWGTSGIFSGQYF.